The T cell receptor (beta chain) under discussion was sequenced for a study of blood T cell repertoires in COVID-19. The wider study: From T cells, B-cell-depleted T cells, or PBMCs came the material, which was cDNA or gDNA.

The V gene lost 5 bases and the J gene lost 3 bases, with 5 bases spanning the gap. From germline, CDR1 is SGHTS and CDR2 YDEGEE. There are 11 residues in the CDR3. TCRdb's table, derived via immunoSEQ multiplex PCR, lists solely in-frame clones and lacks some. Of a few hundred thousand clones listed, 75% to 90% were seen once; the top ten hold around 1%. Cohort placement rested on clinical history that participants reported themselves. Recovered status in Cohort 3 required two negative PCRs, clearance, or symptom resolution. The TCR originated in a man between 18 and 35 years old who had recovered from COVID-19. Sequenced input: PBMCs or T cells enriched from blood (not recorded which). The chain is built from TRBV5-8 and TRBJ2-5; D is ambiguous. CDR3 coding DNA: TGTGCCAGCAGGGCTGAAGAGACCCAGTACTTC. It yields the protein CASRAEETQYF.